This TCR beta chain was found in a study of liver allograft versus peripheral blood T cells. Across the study: Repertoires of T cell receptors in transplanted livers were compared with recipients' peripheral blood repertoires.

Study observations and caveats: The authors reported that T cell receptor repertoires inside liver allografts differed from those in peripheral blood.

V shed 0 bases and J shed 6 bases, with 12 bases lying between them. The CDR3 runs to 15 residues. From germline, CDR1 is LNHNV and CDR2 YYDKDF (reference sequence). By share of the sample, this clonotype is medium-sized. The antigen remains unidentified. One entry per CDR3 protein results from TCRdb running MiXCR on the reads. The table lists about 3,000 distinct CDR3 sequences, roughly 17% of them singletons. The sequence was collected from a human patient who had a liver transplant. Some T cells may originate from the graft donor. The chain employs TRBV15 and TRBJ1-5; D not resolved. Here the CDR3 DNA reads TGTGCCACCAGCAGAGATCTCTACCTCCTTCAGCCCCAGCATTTT. As protein: CATSRDLYLLQPQHF.